This T cell receptor beta chain was retrieved from a study of shared clonotypes between healthy human individuals. In the original workflow: Sequence data from immunoSEQ were junction-only and lacked quality scores; consequently, filtering differed. Data came from immunoSEQ multiplex PCR; TCRdb stores just in-frame clones and leaves some out. That table supplies the V and J calls and clone size; D and trimming were determined from the DNA. The sample records about 680,000 clones, less than 80% being singletons. Donors, without exception, were Caucasian adults residing in Nashville, Tennessee. The TCR comes from a woman aged 25 to 39 in good health. The sample taken for sequencing was memory CD4+ T cells sorted from blood. Subset given: CD45RA-negative fraction.

DNA of the CDR3: TGTGCCAGCAGCTTGGCCGGTAGGGAAAAGATGAACACTGAAGCTTTCTTT. It encodes CASSLAGREKMNTEAFF. This chain links TRBV5-8 with TRBJ1-1; D ambiguous. Per the germline V gene, CDR1 is SGHTS and CDR2 is YDEGEE. The CDR3 is 17 residues long. The ends were cut back, 0 bases at V and 0 bases at J, with 15 bases in the middle.